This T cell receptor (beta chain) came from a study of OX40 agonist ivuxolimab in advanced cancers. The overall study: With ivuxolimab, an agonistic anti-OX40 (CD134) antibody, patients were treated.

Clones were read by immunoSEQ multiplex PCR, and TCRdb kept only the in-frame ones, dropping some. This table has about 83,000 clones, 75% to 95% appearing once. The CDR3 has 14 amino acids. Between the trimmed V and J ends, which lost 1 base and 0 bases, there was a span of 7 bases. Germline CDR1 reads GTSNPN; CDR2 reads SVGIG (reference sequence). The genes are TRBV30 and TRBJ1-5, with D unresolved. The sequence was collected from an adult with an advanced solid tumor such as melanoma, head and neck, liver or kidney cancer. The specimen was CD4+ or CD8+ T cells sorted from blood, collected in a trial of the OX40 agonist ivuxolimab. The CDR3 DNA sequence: TGTGCCTGGAGTGGTCGATATAGCAATCAGCCCCAGCATTTT. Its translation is CAWSGRYSNQPQHF.